Given below is one T cell receptor beta chain in context. The assay was immunoSEQ multiplex PCR, and TCRdb's table has in-frame clones only and misses some. The sample gives over 75,000 clones, approximately 91% of which show up once; under 0.35% is in the top ten. This sample stems from a study of OX40 agonist ivuxolimab in advanced cancers. The overall study: Dose-escalation subjects each had hepatocellular carcinoma, melanoma, renal cell or head and neck cancer. Partial responses were recorded for three patients, including one with hepatocellular carcinoma and two with cutaneous melanoma.

Any history of autoimmune disease or systemic immunosuppression disqualified patients. Cycle 7 day 1, cycle 4 day 1, and baseline were the timepoints at which blood was sampled. The sequence was collected from an adult with an advanced solid tumor such as melanoma, head and neck, liver or kidney cancer. The material sequenced was CD4+ or CD8+ T cells sorted from blood, taken in a trial of the OX40 agonist ivuxolimab.

The CDR3 sequence: CASSQSRLAPQETQYF. CDR3 coding DNA: TGCGCCAGCAGCCAATCTCGACTAGCCCCCCAAGAGACCCAGTACTTC. The chain is built from TRBV4-3 and TRBJ2-5; 7 nucleotides align to TRBD2. CDR1 is LGHNA, CDR2 YSLEER, per germline. The CDR3 is 16 residues long. V trimming: 2 bases; J trimming: 1 base; junction bases outside the gene matches: 7.